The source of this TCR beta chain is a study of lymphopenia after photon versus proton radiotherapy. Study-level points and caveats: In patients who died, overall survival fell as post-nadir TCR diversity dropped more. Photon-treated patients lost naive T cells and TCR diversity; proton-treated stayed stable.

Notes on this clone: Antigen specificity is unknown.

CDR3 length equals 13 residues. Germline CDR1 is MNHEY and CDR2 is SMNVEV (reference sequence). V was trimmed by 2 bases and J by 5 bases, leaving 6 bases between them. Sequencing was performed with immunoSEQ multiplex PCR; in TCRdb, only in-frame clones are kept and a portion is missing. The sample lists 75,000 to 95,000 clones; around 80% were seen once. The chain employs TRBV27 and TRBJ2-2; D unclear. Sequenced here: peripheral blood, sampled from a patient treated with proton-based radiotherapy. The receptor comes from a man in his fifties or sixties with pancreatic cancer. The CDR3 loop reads CASSLMGTGELFF. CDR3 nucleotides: TGTGCCAGCAGTTTAATGGGGACCGGGGAGCTGTTTTTT.